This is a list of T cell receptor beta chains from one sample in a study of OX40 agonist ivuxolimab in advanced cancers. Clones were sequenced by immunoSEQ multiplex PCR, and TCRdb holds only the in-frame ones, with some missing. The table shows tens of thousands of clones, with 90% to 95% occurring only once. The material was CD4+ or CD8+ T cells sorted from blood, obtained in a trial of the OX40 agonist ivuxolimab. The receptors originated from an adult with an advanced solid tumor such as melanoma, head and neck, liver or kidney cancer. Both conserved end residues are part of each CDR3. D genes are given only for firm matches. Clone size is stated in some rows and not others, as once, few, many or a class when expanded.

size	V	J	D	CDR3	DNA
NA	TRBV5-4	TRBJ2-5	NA	CASSHDRHQETQYF	TGTGCCAGCAGCCACGACAGACACCAAGAGACCCAGTACTTC
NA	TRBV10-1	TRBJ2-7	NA	CASSESGGGEQYF	TGCGCCAGCAGTGAGTCAGGAGGGGGCGAGCAGTACTTC
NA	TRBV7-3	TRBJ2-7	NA	CASSLSQGSSYEQYF	TGTGCCAGCAGCTTAAGCCAGGGAAGCTCCTACGAGCAGTACTTC
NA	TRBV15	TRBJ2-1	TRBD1	CATSTPGQGNEQFF	TGTGCCACCAGCACACCGGGACAGGGAAATGAGCAGTTCTTC
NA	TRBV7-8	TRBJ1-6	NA	CASSLRLGGIGYSPLHF	TGTGCCAGCAGCTTACGACTAGGGGGGATCGGATATTCACCCCTCCACTTT
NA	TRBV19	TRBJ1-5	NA	CASRGVGQPQHF	TGTGCCAGTAGGGGGGTAGGGCAGCCCCAGCATTTT
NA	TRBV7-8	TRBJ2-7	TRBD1	CASSLIGQGSSYEQYF	TGTGCCAGCAGCTTAATAGGACAGGGCAGCTCCTACGAGCAGTACTTC
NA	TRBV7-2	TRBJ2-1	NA	CASTTFGGGPRNEQFF	TGTGCCAGCACCACCTTTGGGGGGGGCCCGAGGAATGAGCAGTTCTTC
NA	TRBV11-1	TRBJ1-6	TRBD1	CASSSDRVNSPLHF	TGTGCCAGCAGCTCGGACAGGGTAAATTCACCCCTCCACTTT
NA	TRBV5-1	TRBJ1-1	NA	CASSLEGRNTEAFF	TGCGCCAGCAGCTTGGAAGGGAGGAACACTGAAGCTTTCTTT
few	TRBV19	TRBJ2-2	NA	CASSTLYGELFF	TGTGCCAGTAGTACCCTTTACGGGGAGCTGTTTTTT
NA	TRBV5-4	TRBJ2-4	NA	CASSSQGAKNIQYF	TGTGCCAGCAGCTCCCAGGGAGCCAAAAACATTCAGTACTTC
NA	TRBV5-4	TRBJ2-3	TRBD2	CASSSRKLAGGEDTQYF	TGTGCCAGCAGCTCCAGGAAACTAGCGGGGGGAGAAGATACGCAGTATTTT
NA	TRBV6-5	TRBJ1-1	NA	CASSSDQNTEAFF	TGTGCCAGCAGTTCCGACCAGAACACTGAAGCTTTCTTT
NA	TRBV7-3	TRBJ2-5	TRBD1	CASSLTGTGDLQETQYF	TGTGCCAGCAGCTTAACAGGGACAGGGGACCTCCAAGAGACCCAGTACTTC
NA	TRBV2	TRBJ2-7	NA	CASSGSRGDYEQYF	TGTGCCAGCAGTGGATCCAGGGGAGACTACGAGCAGTACTTC
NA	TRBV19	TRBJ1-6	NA	CATQARTATNSPLHF	TGTGCCACCCAAGCCAGGACGGCGACAAATTCACCCCTCCACTTT
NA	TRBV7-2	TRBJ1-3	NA	CASSPGPSWNTIYF	TGTGCCAGCAGCCCGGGGCCGTCCTGGAACACCATATATTTT
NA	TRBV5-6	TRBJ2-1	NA	CASSLMTENNEQFF	TGTGCCAGCAGCCTGATGACGGAGAACAATGAGCAGTTCTTC
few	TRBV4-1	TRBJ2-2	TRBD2	CASSQVGAGGPSGELFF	TGCGCCAGCAGCCAAGTAGGAGCGGGAGGGCCCTCCGGGGAGCTGTTTTTT
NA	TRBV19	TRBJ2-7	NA	CASSISWDQSYEQYF	TGTGCCAGTAGTATAAGTTGGGACCAGTCCTACGAGCAGTACTTC
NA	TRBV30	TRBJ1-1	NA	CAWSVLLETEAFF	TGTGCCTGGAGTGTACTTCTCGAGACTGAAGCTTTCTTT
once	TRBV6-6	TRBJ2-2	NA	CASTKTDPGELFF	TGTGCCAGCACCAAAACCGATCCCGGGGAGCTGTTTTTT
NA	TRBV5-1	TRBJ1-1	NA	CASSLEGGARNTEAFF	TGCGCCAGCAGCTTGGAGGGTGGTGCCCGGAACACTGAAGCTTTCTTT
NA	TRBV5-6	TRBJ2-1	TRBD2	CASSLFGLAGVWAEQFF	TGTGCCAGCAGCTTGTTCGGGCTAGCGGGAGTTTGGGCTGAGCAGTTCTTC
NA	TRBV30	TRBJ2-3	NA	CAWGVGGGPDTQYF	TGTGCCTGGGGCGTAGGGGGGGGCCCAGATACGCAGTATTTT
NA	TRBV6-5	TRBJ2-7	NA	CATLRPQVPSQYF	TGTGCCACCCTGCGGCCACAGGTCCCCTCCCAGTACTTC
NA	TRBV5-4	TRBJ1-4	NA	CASSLGSEKLFF	TGTGCCAGCAGCTTGGGGAGCGAAAAACTGTTTTTT
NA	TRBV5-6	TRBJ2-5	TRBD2	CASSLRGVRETQYF	TGTGCCAGCAGCTTGCGGGGGGTCAGGGAGACCCAGTACTTC
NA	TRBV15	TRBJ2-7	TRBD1	CATSRALTGGFGEQYF	TGTGCCACCAGCAGAGCCCTGACAGGGGGCTTTGGTGAGCAGTACTTC
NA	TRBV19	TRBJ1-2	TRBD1	CASSTGQGGSRGYTF	TGTGCCAGTAGTACGGGACAGGGCGGCTCACGGGGCTACACCTTC
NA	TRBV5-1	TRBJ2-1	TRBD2	CASSLGGTSGVNEQFF	TGCGCCAGCAGCTTGGGCGGGACTAGCGGGGTTAATGAGCAGTTCTTC
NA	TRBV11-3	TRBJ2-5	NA	CASSLGDGPKETQYF	TGTGCCAGCAGCTTAGGGGACGGCCCCAAAGAGACCCAGTACTTC
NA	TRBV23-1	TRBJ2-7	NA	CASSQSPRVPQTYEQYF	TGCGCCAGCAGTCAATCGCCTCGGGTCCCCCAAACTTACGAGCAGTACTTC
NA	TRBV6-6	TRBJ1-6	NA	CASNPGSTESPLHF	TGTGCCAGCAATCCAGGGTCAACGGAGTCACCCCTCCACTTT